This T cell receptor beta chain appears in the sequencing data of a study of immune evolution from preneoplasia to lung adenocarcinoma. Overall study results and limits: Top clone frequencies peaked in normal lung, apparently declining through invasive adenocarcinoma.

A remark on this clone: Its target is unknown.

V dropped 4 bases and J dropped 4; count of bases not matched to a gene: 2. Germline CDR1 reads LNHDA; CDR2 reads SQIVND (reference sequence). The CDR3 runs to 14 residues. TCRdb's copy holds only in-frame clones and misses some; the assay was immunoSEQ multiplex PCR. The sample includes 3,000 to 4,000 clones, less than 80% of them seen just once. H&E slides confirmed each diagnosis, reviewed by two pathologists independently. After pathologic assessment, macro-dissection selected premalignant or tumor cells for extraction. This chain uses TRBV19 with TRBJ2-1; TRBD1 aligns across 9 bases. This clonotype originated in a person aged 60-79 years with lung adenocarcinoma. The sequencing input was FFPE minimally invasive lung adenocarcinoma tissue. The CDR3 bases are TGTGCCAGTAGTAGGACAGGGGTTTACAATGAGCAGTTCTTC. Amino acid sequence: CASSRTGVYNEQFF.